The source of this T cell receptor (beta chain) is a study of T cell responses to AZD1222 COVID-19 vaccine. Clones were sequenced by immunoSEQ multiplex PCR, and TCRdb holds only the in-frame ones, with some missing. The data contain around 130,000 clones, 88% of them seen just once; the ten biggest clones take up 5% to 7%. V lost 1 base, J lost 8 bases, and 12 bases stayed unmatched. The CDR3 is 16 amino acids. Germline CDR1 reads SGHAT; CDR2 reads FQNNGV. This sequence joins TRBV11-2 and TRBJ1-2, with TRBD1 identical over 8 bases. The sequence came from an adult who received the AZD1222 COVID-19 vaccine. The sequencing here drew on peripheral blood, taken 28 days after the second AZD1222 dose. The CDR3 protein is CASSLVRDRLTRGYTF. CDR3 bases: TGTGCCAGCAGCTTAGTTCGGGACAGGCTTACTCGAGGCTACACCTTC. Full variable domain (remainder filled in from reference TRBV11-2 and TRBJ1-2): EAGVAQSPRYKIIEKRQSVAFWCNPISGHATLYWYQQILGQGPKLLIQFQNNGVVDDSQLPKDRFSAERLKGVDSTLKIQPAKLEDSAVYLCASSLVRDRLTRGYTFGSGTRLTVV.